Below are 22 T cell receptor beta chains sequenced from a single sample in a study of blood T cell repertoires in COVID-19. Some clones are missing from TCRdb's copy, which holds only in-frame ones; the method was immunoSEQ multiplex PCR. The data contain 260,000 or so clones, about 85% of them singletons. The sequenced material came from PBMCs or T cells enriched from blood (not recorded which). The receptors stem from a woman between 45 and 65 years old who had recovered from COVID-19.

The chain couples TRBV3-1 (or the pseudogene TRBV3-2) to TRBJ2-1; 7 bases are shared with TRBD2. Trimming at V came to 1 base and at J to 15 bases, leaving 6 bases not matched to a gene. The CDR3 runs to 12 residues. Germline V gives CDR1 LGHDT, CDR2 YNNKEL (reference sequence). The CDR3 coding sequence is TGTGCCAGCAGCCAAGTCGGCGGGAGCGCGTTCTTC. Translating gives CASSQVGGSAFF.

The chain employs TRBV4-1 and TRBJ2-4; 7 bases agree with TRBD2. Germline V gives CDR1 MGHRA, CDR2 YSYEKL. The V segment lost 1 base and the J segment 5 bases; nucleotides outside the gene matches: 2. The CDR3 extends over 14 amino acids. The CDR3 loop reads CASSQGGGQNIQYF. The CDR3 nucleotides are TGCGCCAGCAGCCAAGGGGGGGGTCAAAACATTCAGTACTTC.

The table lists this clone with a count of one. The gene calls are TRBV5-6 and TRBJ2-2; 7 nucleotides line up with TRBD1. This CDR3 is 16 amino acids long. The germline V gene has CDR1 SGHDT and CDR2 YYEEEE. Trimming took 1 base from V and 0 from J; bases not matched to a gene: 3. CDR3 in amino acids: CASSLYGQANTGELFF. The CDR3 DNA follows: TGTGCCAGCAGCTTGTACGGACAGGCGAACACCGGGGAGCTGTTTTTT.

The table lists this clone with a few counts. The V call is TRBV5-6, the J call TRBJ1-2, with D possibly being TRBD1 (6 bases). V lost 0 bases, J lost 4 bases, and 13 bases lay in between. This CDR3 has 15 residues. CDR1 is SGHDT, CDR2 YYEEEE, per germline. CDR3 sequence (DNA): TGTGCCAGCAGCTTGGCCCGGAACAGGGTCTATGGCTACACCTTC. Protein product: CASSLARNRVYGYTF.

In its sample, this clone was seen once. V and J are TRBV5-1 and TRBJ2-7; 9 nucleotides agree with TRBD2. The CDR3 is 15 amino acids. Germline V gene lookup returns CDR1 SGHRS and CDR2 YFSETQ. J gave up 5 bases and V 0 bases, and 6 bases lay outside the gene matches. This CDR3 is CASSLVVAGANEQYF. The CDR3 bases are TGCGCCAGCAGCTTGGTAGTAGCGGGAGCTAACGAGCAGTACTTC.

The chain joins TRBV2 to TRBJ1-1; D is ambiguous. Trimming took off 4 bases at V and 6 bases at J, with 9 bases between the two ends. Germline loops: CDR1 SNHLY, CDR2 FYNNEI. This CDR3 comprises 12 residues. The CDR3 bases are TGTGCCAGCAGTGGGGCAGGCTCTGAAGCTTTCTTT. The encoded protein is CASSGAGSEAFF.

The CDR3 region has the DNA TGTGCCAGCAGTTTAAGACAGGGCCACCGGGAGACCCAGTACTTC. Amino acid sequence: CASSLRQGHRETQYF. The chain is built from TRBV27 and TRBJ2-5; 7 bases agree with TRBD1. This CDR3 is 15 amino acids long. J lost 5 bases, V lost 2 bases, and 8 bases had no gene match. The germline CDR1 and CDR2 sequences are MNHEY and SMNVEV (reference sequence).

This sequence joins TRBV6-5 and TRBJ1-4; D call uncertain. This CDR3 spans 10 amino acids. Trimming left V 7 bases short and J 8 bases short, with 5 bases between. The germline V gene encodes CDR1 MNHEY and CDR2 SVGAGI. CDR3 residues: CASMEEKLFF. CDR3 DNA sequence: TGTGCCAGCATGGAGGAAAAACTGTTTTTT.

The chain joins TRBV20-1 to TRBJ2-7; D is undetermined. This CDR3 contains 11 residues. The V gene's germline CDR1 is DFQATT and CDR2 SNEGSKA (reference sequence). V gave up 6 bases and J gave up 7 bases, with 13 bases separating them. The CDR3 coding sequence is TGCAGTGCCTCAAGTCGAGGTGAGCAGTACTTC. This encodes CSASSRGEQYF.

This chain joins TRBV7-3 and TRBJ1-6; 10 nucleotides align to TRBD1. Germline lookup yields CDR1 SGHTA and CDR2 FQGTGA. The CDR3 is 14 residues long. J gave up 7 bases and V 5 bases, and 2 bases lay outside the gene matches. The CDR3: CASSAGQGNSPLHF. The CDR3 DNA follows: TGTGCCAGCAGCGCGGGACAGGGGAATTCACCCCTCCACTTT.

V and J are TRBV3-1 (or the pseudogene TRBV3-2) and TRBJ2-7, with 12 bases lining up with TRBD2. Germline trimming cut 1 base from V and 6 bases from J; bases unmatched to any gene: 7. The CDR3 extends over 16 amino acids. Germline V gene data show CDR1 as LGHDT and CDR2 as YNNKEL (reference sequence). CDR3 amino acids: CASSQGSSGGVGEQYF. In DNA, the CDR3 is TGTGCCAGCAGCCAAGGATCTAGCGGGGGGGTAGGCGAGCAGTACTTC.

The chain employs TRBV15 and TRBJ2-7; D gene uncertain. In germline, CDR1 is LNHNV, CDR2 YYDKDF (reference sequence). The ends were cut back, 2 bases at V and 1 base at J, with 12 bases in the middle. CDR3 length equals 15 residues. CDR3 DNA: TGTGCCACCAGCAGAACTCAAACTCTTTCCTACGAGCAGTACTTC. Protein sequence: CATSRTQTLSYEQYF. The entire variable domain, with the rest obtained from reference TRBV15 and TRBJ2-7, is as follows: DAMVIQNPRYQVTQFGKPVTLSCSQTLNHNVMYWYQQKSSQAPKLLFHYYDKDFNNEADTPDNFQSRRPNTSFCFLDIRSPGLGDTAMYLCATSRTQTLSYEQYFGPGTRLTVT.

The rearrangement uses TRBV19 and TRBJ1-2; D is possibly TRBD1 (5 bases). Trimming cost V 2 bases and J 8 bases, with 27 bases left between them. The CDR3 contains 18 residues. Looked up from germline, CDR1 is LNHDA and CDR2 is SQIVND (reference sequence). DNA for the CDR3: TGTGCCAGTAGTATATATATCAATAGCGGGGACGGAGCCGGCGGCTACACCTTC. Its protein is CASSIYINSGDGAGGYTF.

This clone was observed a single time. This chain connects TRBV9 to TRBJ1-6; 7 bases map to TRBD1. Germline V gene lookup returns CDR1 SGDLS and CDR2 YYNGEE. This CDR3 comprises 15 residues. V was pared by 0 bases and J by 10 bases, with 7 bases of the junction left unmatched. The CDR3 reads CASSVDTGADSPLHF. The CDR3, as DNA: TGTGCCAGCAGCGTAGATACAGGGGCAGACTCACCCCTCCACTTT.

The rearrangement uses TRBV2 and TRBJ1-4; D not certain. This CDR3 is built from 14 residues. Germline-derived CDR1 and CDR2 are SNHLY and FYNNEI. Trimming took 2 bases from V and 0 from J, leaving 4 bases between them. The chain's CDR3 is CASSEFTTNEKLFF. The CDR3 bases are TGTGCCAGCAGTGAATTTACAACTAATGAAAAACTGTTTTTT.

The chain couples TRBV29-1 to TRBJ2-7; 14 bases fit TRBD2. The V gene's germline CDR1 is SQVTM and CDR2 ANQGSEA. With V trimmed by 7 bases and J by 6 bases, 11 bases remained unmatched. This CDR3 has 15 amino acids. CDR3 region: CSAGGLAGDFVEQYF. The CDR3 DNA follows: TGCAGCGCCGGGGGACTAGCGGGAGATTTTGTCGAGCAGTACTTC.

The chain employs TRBV10-3 and TRBJ1-1; 8 bases map to TRBD1. In germline, CDR1 is ENHRY, CDR2 SYGVKD. CDR3 length: 15 residues. V gave up 2 bases and J gave up 5 bases; unmatched junction bases: 7. The CDR3 protein is CAISEPGQGRTEAFF. The CDR3 DNA sequence: TGTGCCATCAGTGAGCCAGGACAGGGCCGTACTGAAGCTTTCTTT.

The chain carries TRBV2 and TRBJ2-3; possible D gene TRBD2, 6 bases. CDR1 is SNHLY and CDR2 is FYNNEI in the germline V gene. V was shortened by 6 bases and J by 4 bases, with 14 bases between the two germline ends. This CDR3 has 14 amino acids. Here the CDR3 DNA reads TGTGCCAGCAGCCCGACTAGGCCTCCAGATACGCAGTATTTT. Residues: CASSPTRPPDTQYF.

The V call is TRBV18, the J call TRBJ2-1, with D tentatively TRBD2 (5 bases). The CDR3 has 14 amino acids. Between the trimmed V and J ends, which lost 4 bases and 0 bases, there was a span of 7 bases. Germline CDR1 reads KGHSH; CDR2 reads LQKENI. The CDR3 DNA reads as TGTGCCAGCTCACTAGCGAGCTCCTACAATGAGCAGTTCTTC. Its translation is CASSLASSYNEQFF.

J is TRBJ1-1 and V is TRBV2; D uncertain. The V end was cut by 7 bases, the J end by 3 bases, with 12 bases between. The CDR3 has 13 residues. The germline V gene has CDR1 SNHLY and CDR2 FYNNEI. The chain's CDR3 is CASIRNRDTEAFF. Here the CDR3 DNA reads TGTGCCAGCATTCGAAACCGGGACACTGAAGCTTTCTTT.

The rearrangement joins TRBV18 to TRBJ2-6; a possible D gene is TRBD2 (5 bases). The V end was cut by 4 bases, the J end by 1 base, with 8 bases between. Germline assignment: CDR1 KGHSH and CDR2 LQKENI. This CDR3 comprises 15 residues. The CDR3 nucleotides are TGTGCCAGCTCACGAGGGCCTTCTGGGGCCAACGTCCTGACTTTC. Translating gives CASSRGPSGANVLTF.

J is TRBJ2-3 and V is TRBV27, with 7 nucleotides matching TRBD2. After removal of 6 bases from V and 0 bases from J, the junction contained 3 bases not matched to a gene. CDR1 MNHEY and CDR2 SMNVEV come from the germline V gene (reference sequence). This CDR3 contains 14 residues. CDR3 coding DNA: TGTGCCAGCAGGCCACTAGCGAGCACAGATACGCAGTATTTT. Translated: CASRPLASTDTQYF.